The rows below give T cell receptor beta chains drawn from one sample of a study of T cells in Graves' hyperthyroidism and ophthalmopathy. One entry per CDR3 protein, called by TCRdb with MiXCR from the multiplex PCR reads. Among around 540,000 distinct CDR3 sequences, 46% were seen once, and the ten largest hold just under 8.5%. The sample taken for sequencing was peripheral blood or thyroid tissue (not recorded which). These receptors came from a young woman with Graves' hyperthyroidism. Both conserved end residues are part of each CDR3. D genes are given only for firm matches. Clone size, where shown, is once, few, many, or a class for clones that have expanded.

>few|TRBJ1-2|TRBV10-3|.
TGTGCCAGCAGTCCACAGACAAACTATGGCTACACCTTC
CASSPQTNYGYTF
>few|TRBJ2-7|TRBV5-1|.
TGCGCCAGCAGGATAACGGGGCCCCAGGACGAGCAGTACTTC
CASRITGPQDEQYF
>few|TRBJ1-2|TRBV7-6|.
TGTGCCAGCAGCTTGGGGGTCGGGGATGGCTACACCTTC
CASSLGVGDGYTF
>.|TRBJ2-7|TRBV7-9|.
TGCGCCAGCAGCCCCCCGTGGCAGTCTCCCTACGAGCAGTACTTC
CASSPPWQSPYEQYF
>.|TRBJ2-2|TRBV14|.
TGTGCCAGCAGCCAAGAGGCCAGCGGGAACACCGGGGAGCTGTTTTTT
CASSQEASGNTGELFF
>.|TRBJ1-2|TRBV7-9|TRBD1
TGTGCCAGCAGCCCATTGGGACAGGGGGACTATGGCTACACCTTC
CASSPLGQGDYGYTF
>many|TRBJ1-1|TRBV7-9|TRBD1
TGTGCCAGCAGCAACCGACAGGGAGGGACTGAAGCTTTCTTT
CASSNRQGGTEAFF
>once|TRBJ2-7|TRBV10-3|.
TGTGCCATCACCGGGACCTCTATCGAGCAGTACTTC
CAITGTSIEQYF
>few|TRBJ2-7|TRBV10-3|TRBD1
TGTGCCAGCAGAAGGACAGGGGGCGCAGCCTACGAGCAGTACTTC
CASRRTGGAAYEQYF
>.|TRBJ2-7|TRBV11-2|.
TGTGCCGGCAGCTCCGTCAGGGATAGCTCCTACGAGCAGTACTTC
CAGSSVRDSSYEQYF
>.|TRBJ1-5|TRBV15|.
TGTGCCACCAGTCGCGCGGGGTCCAGCAATCAGCCCCAGCATTTT
CATSRAGSSNQPQHF
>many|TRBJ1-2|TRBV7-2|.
TGTGCCAGCAGCTCTCGAGGTGAACGGACAACTAACTATGGCTACACCTTC
CASSSRGERTTNYGYTF
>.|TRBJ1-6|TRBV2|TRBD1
TGTGCCGGCCAGGTGGGGGCAGGGGGATCACCCCTCCACTTT
CAGQVGAGGSPLHF
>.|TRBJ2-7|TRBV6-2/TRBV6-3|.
TGTGCTAGGGAAAACTCAGTGGGGGGCTACGAGCAGTACTTC
CARENSVGGYEQYF
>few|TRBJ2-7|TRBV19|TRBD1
TGTGCCAGCAGCGGGCCACAGGGGGCGCCGTACGAGCAGTACTTC
CASSGPQGAPYEQYF
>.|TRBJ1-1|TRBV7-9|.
TGTGCCAGCAGCTTGGGGGAAGTTGAAGCTTTCTTT
CASSLGEVEAFF
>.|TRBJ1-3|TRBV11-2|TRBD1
TGTGCCAGCGGCCGGGACAGAAGCTCTGGAAACACCATATATTTT
CASGRDRSSGNTIYF
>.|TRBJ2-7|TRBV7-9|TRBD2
TGTGCCAGCAACCAAGGACTAGCGGGGACCTACGAGCAGTACTTC
CASNQGLAGTYEQYF
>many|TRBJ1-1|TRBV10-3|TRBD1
TGTGCCATCAGATCAGACAGGGAGAACACTGAAGCTTTCTTT
CAIRSDRENTEAFF
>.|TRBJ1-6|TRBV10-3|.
TGTGCCATCAGTTCCGACATCAGCTCCTATAATTCACCCCTCCACTTT
CAISSDISSYNSPLHF
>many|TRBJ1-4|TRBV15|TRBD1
TGTGCCACCAGCGGGCCGGGACAGCGTAATGAAAAACTGTTTTTT
CATSGPGQRNEKLFF
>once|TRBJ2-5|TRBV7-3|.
TGTGCCAGCAGTCTTCAACCTCCGTGGGCGGAGACCCAGTACTTC
CASSLQPPWAETQYF
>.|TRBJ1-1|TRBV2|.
TGTGCCAGCAGTTTAAAAGGATCGAACACTGAAGCTTTCTTT
CASSLKGSNTEAFF
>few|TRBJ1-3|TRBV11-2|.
TGTGCCAGCAGCACGACGGCTACGAGCTCTGGAAACACCATATATTTT
CASSTTATSSGNTIYF
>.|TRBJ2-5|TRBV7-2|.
TGTGCCAGCAGCTTAGCGGGATCGAGCACCGGGGAGACCCAGTACTTC
CASSLAGSSTGETQYF
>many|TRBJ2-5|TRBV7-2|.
TGTGCCAGCAGCGACTACAGGGAGACCCAGTACTTC
CASSDYRETQYF
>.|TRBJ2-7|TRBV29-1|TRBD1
TGCAGCGTTGCACCCCGGGGCAGGGGGAGCGACGAGCAGTACTTC
CSVAPRGRGSDEQYF
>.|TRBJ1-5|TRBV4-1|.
TGTGCCAGCAGCCAACAATCTGCAATAAGCAATCAGCCCCAGCATTTT
CASSQQSAISNQPQHF
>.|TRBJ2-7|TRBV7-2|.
TGCGCCAGCACCCCAATGCAGGGGCCCTACGAGCAGTGCTTC
CASTPMQGPYEQCF
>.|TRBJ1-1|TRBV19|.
TGTGCCAGTAGTATATATCCCACCGGGAACACTGAAGCTTTCTTT
CASSIYPTGNTEAFF
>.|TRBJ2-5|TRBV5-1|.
TGCGCCAGCAGCCCGACGTCGGGGCCGGATGAGACCCAGTACTTC
CASSPTSGPDETQYF
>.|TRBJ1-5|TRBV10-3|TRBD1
TGTGCCATCAGTGAGGCCGGGACAGATAGCAATCAGCATTTT
CAISEAGTDSNQHF
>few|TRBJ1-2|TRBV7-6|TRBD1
TGTGCCAGCAGCCCCTCCTATGGGACAGACAACTATGGCTACACCTTC
CASSPSYGTDNYGYTF
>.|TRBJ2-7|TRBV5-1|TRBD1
TGCGCCAGCAGCACCGGACAGGAGCGTGGCGAGCAGTACTTC
CASSTGQERGEQYF
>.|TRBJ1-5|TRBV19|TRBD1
TGTGCCAGTAGTATGACAGGGAATCAGCCCCAGCATTTT
CASSMTGNQPQHF
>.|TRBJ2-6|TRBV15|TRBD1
TGTGCCACCAGCGTACCGGGACAGGGTTCTGGGGCCAACGTCCTGACTTTC
CATSVPGQGSGANVLTF
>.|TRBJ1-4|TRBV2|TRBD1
TGTGCCAGCTACAGGGGGCGTGGAGAAAAACTGTTTTTT
CASYRGRGEKLFF
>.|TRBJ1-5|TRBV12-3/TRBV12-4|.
TGTGCCAGCAGTTGGGATACCAATCAGCCCCAGCATTTT
CASSWDTNQPQHF
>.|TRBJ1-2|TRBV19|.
TGTGCCAGTAGTACGGGACACTATGGCTACACCTTC
CASSTGHYGYTF
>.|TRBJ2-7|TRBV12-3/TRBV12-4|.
TGTGCCAGCACCATCTCAGGGACATCCTACGAGCAGTACTTC
CASTISGTSYEQYF
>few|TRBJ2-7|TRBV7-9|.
TGTGCCAGCAGCTTAGCAGGGGCCGCATCCTACGAGCAGTACTTC
CASSLAGAASYEQYF
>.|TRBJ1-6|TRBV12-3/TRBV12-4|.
TGTGCCAGCAGTTTCCGGGACACTTATGTAGATTCACCCCTCCACTTT
CASSFRDTYVDSPLHF
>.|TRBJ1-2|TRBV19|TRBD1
TGTGCCAGTAGCACAGGGGGCTTTAACTATGGCTACACCTTC
CASSTGGFNYGYTF
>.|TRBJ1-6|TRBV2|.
TGTGCCAGGCGCGCACCCCTCCACTTT
CARRAPLHF
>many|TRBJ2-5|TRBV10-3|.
TGTGCCATCAGTGAGCTCCCCCAGGTCCGGCAAGAGACCCAGTACTTC
CAISELPQVRQETQYF
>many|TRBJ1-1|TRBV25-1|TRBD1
TGTGCCAGCAGTGACAGGGGGCGGGGGGACACTGAAGCTTTCTTT
CASSDRGRGDTEAFF
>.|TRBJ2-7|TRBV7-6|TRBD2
TGTGCCAGCAGCGAAAGGGCCCTAGCGGGAGTTTCCGAGCAGTACTTC
CASSERALAGVSEQYF
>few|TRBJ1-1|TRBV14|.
TGTGCCAGCAGCCAATTCAAGAACACTGAAGCTTTCTTT
CASSQFKNTEAFF
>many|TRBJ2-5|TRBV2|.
TGTGCCAGCAGTGAAGCACGGGTAGGGGAGACCCAGTACTTC
CASSEARVGETQYF
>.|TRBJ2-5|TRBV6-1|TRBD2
TGTGCCAGCAGCCCCCGGGCTAGCGGGGTTCAAGAGACCCAGTACTTC
CASSPRASGVQETQYF
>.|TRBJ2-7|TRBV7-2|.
TGTGCCAGCAGCTTATCGCCGGAGACCTACGAGCAGTACTTC
CASSLSPETYEQYF